Listed below are T cell receptor beta chains from one sample, sequenced in a study of T-cell memory formation after mild COVID-19. TCRdb fed the 5' RACE reads into MiXCR, producing one record per CDR3 protein. The sample has 400,000 to 450,000 distinct CDR3 sequences; roughly 18% are singletons. The specimen sequenced was PBMCs or a T cell subset sorted from them (not recorded which). The origin of the receptors is a man aged 18 to 29 who had mild COVID-19 (a few samples of this study predate the infection). Cell type and time point are not known. Both conserved end residues are part of each CDR3.

v_gene: TRBV7-9; j_gene: TRBJ2-1; len: 13; CDR3aa: CASSLESGAGQFF
v_gene: TRBV20-1; j_gene: TRBJ1-6; len: 15; CDR3aa: CSAMPGGPWNSPLHF
v_gene: TRBV12-3/TRBV12-4; j_gene: TRBJ2-2; len: 16; CDR3aa: CASSLLGDANTGELFF
v_gene: TRBV12-3/TRBV12-4; j_gene: TRBJ1-3; len: 14; CDR3aa: CASSLSGLGNTIYF
v_gene: TRBV6-5; j_gene: TRBJ1-3; len: 16; CDR3aa: CASSYSDALEGYTIYF
v_gene: TRBV20-1; j_gene: TRBJ2-2; len: 16; CDR3aa: CSARTWGVANTGELFF
v_gene: TRBV20-1; j_gene: TRBJ2-5; len: 18; CDR3aa: CSAMGPHSLFRPQETQYF
v_gene: TRBV7-6; j_gene: TRBJ2-5; len: 15; CDR3aa: CASSPRGALGETQYF
v_gene: TRBV7-3; j_gene: TRBJ2-3; len: 16; CDR3aa: CASSPDWTASTDTQYF
v_gene: TRBV7-9; j_gene: TRBJ2-1; len: 15; CDR3aa: CLGSSLAGGPGEQFF
v_gene: TRBV5-6; j_gene: TRBJ2-1; len: 15; CDR3aa: CASSLDMSSYNEQFF
v_gene: TRBV12-3/TRBV12-4; j_gene: TRBJ2-3; len: 16; CDR3aa: CASSLMVSQPTDTQYF
v_gene: TRBV12-3/TRBV12-4; j_gene: TRBJ2-5; len: 12; CDR3aa: CASSLIGETQYF
v_gene: TRBV5-6; j_gene: TRBJ1-1; len: 15; CDR3aa: CASSSEDILNTEAFF
v_gene: TRBV12-3/TRBV12-4; j_gene: TRBJ1-2; len: 14; CDR3aa: CASRVGGGMSGYTF
v_gene: TRBV20-1; j_gene: TRBJ1-6; len: 15; CDR3aa: CSARDWGTPNSPLHF
v_gene: TRBV5-1; j_gene: TRBJ2-5; len: 16; CDR3aa: CASSLGLAGIQETQYF
v_gene: TRBV5-1; j_gene: TRBJ2-5; len: 16; CDR3aa: CASSLGTFAGRETQYF
v_gene: TRBV7-6; j_gene: TRBJ2-3; len: 15; CDR3aa: CASSTPGTKSDTQYF
v_gene: TRBV5-1; j_gene: TRBJ2-3; len: 13; CDR3aa: CASSLELAGGKYF
v_gene: TRBV7-2; j_gene: TRBJ2-5; len: 15; CDR3aa: CASSLGQTFQETQYF
v_gene: TRBV7-2; j_gene: TRBJ2-5; len: 13; CDR3aa: CASSNRDIETQYF
v_gene: TRBV4-1; j_gene: TRBJ2-4; len: 14; CDR3aa: CASSHGGAENIQYF
v_gene: TRBV11-2; j_gene: TRBJ2-3; len: 15; CDR3aa: CAGPTREGGLDTQYF
v_gene: TRBV11-2; j_gene: TRBJ2-6; len: 17; CDR3aa: CASTPSRGQPGANVLTF
v_gene: TRBV5-4; j_gene: TRBJ1-2; len: 14; CDR3aa: CASSPPGTNYGYTF
v_gene: TRBV5-4; j_gene: TRBJ2-1; len: 13; CDR3aa: CASSASGGVEQFF
v_gene: TRBV4-3; j_gene: TRBJ2-5; len: 15; CDR3aa: CASSQTGSSGETQYF
v_gene: TRBV4-1; j_gene: TRBJ1-1; len: 15; CDR3aa: CASSQGGWLSTEAFF
v_gene: TRBV5-4; j_gene: TRBJ2-4; len: 15; CDR3aa: CASSLAGPAKNIQYF
v_gene: TRBV7-2; j_gene: TRBJ2-7; len: 16; CDR3aa: CASSSWFTSGVYEQYF
v_gene: TRBV15; j_gene: TRBJ2-7; len: 16; CDR3aa: CATSRDRQGGSYEQYF
v_gene: TRBV25-1; j_gene: TRBJ2-5; len: 14; CDR3aa: CASSMSGAGETQYF
v_gene: TRBV7-3; j_gene: TRBJ1-5; len: 15; CDR3aa: CASSSHRGRNQPQHF
v_gene: TRBV29-1; j_gene: TRBJ1-2; len: 12; CDR3aa: CSVVRQLYGYTF
v_gene: TRBV11-2; j_gene: TRBJ1-1; len: 14; CDR3aa: CASSFVKGRTEAFF
v_gene: TRBV5-1; j_gene: TRBJ2-3; len: 16; CDR3aa: CASSLGLAVSTDTQYF
v_gene: TRBV7-3; j_gene: TRBJ2-3; len: 12; CDR3aa: CASSLGKDTQYF
v_gene: TRBV4-3; j_gene: TRBJ1-2; len: 14; CDR3aa: CASSQGTALGGYTF
v_gene: TRBV5-4; j_gene: TRBJ1-2; len: 15; CDR3aa: CASSGTDRGEGGYTF
v_gene: TRBV28; j_gene: TRBJ2-5; len: 13; CDR3aa: CASSLEAQETQYF
v_gene: TRBV29-1; j_gene: TRBJ2-1; len: 16; CDR3aa: CSVGRLAIGGNNEQFF
v_gene: TRBV5-1; j_gene: TRBJ2-3; len: 14; CDR3aa: CASGQRGRTDTQYF
v_gene: TRBV12-3/TRBV12-4; j_gene: TRBJ2-7; len: 15; CDR3aa: CASSPGDWGAYEQYF
v_gene: TRBV5-1; j_gene: TRBJ2-5; len: 16; CDR3aa: CASSLTRLAGRETQYF
v_gene: TRBV7-2; j_gene: TRBJ1-1; len: 11; CDR3aa: CASSFQRKAFF
v_gene: TRBV7-9; j_gene: TRBJ1-2; len: 16; CDR3aa: CASSEGTRGPEGGYTF
v_gene: TRBV12-3/TRBV12-4; j_gene: TRBJ1-1; len: 13; CDR3aa: CASSFVEGSEAFF
v_gene: TRBV20-1; j_gene: TRBJ2-5; len: 14; CDR3aa: CSARDSRRQETQYF
v_gene: TRBV5-1; j_gene: TRBJ2-1; len: 14; CDR3aa: CASSSGGGYNEQFF